The subject of this entry is one T cell receptor beta chain. Its matching antigen is unknown. This sample is drawn from a study of graft-versus-host responses after intestinal transplantation. Study-level results: Among recipient marrow samples, GvH clones were found; some appeared first in ileum or blood.

Graft-derived tissue was subjected to processing to liberate intraepithelial and lamina propria lymphocytes. The method was immunoSEQ multiplex PCR; TCRdb's version includes in-frame clones alone and lacks a portion of them. This table holds about 3,300 clones, roughly three quarters found once. This sequence was found in a human patient who received an intestinal transplant, so some T cells may come from the graft donor. Here the sequenced sample was ileum tissue, taken roughly 18 and 21 days after intestinal transplantation.

The CDR3 loop is CASSQSALGNEKLFF. DNA of the CDR3: TGTGCCAGCAGCCAATCTGCACTAGGAAATGAAAAACTGTTTTTT. The chain links TRBV4-2 to TRBJ1-4, with no clear D. Looked up from germline, CDR1 is LGHNA and CDR2 is YNFKEQ. The CDR3 runs 15 residues. Deletions cut 2 bases from V and 5 bases from J, with 12 bases between.